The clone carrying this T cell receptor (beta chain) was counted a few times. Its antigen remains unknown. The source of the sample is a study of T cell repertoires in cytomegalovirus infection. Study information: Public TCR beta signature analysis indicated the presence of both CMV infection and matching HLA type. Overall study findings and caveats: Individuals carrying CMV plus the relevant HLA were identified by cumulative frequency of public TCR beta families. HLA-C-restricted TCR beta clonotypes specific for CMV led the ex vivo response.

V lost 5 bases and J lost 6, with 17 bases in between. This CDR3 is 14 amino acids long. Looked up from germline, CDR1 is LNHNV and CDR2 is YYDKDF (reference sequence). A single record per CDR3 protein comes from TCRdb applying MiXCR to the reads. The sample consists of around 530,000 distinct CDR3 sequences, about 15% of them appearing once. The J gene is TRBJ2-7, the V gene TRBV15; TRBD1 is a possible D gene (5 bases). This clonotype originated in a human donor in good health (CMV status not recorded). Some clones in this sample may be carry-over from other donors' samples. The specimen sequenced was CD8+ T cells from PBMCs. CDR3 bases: TGTGCCACCAGCTCAGGGCCTCCGGCGGCCGAGCAGTACTTC. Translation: CATSSGPPAAEQYF.